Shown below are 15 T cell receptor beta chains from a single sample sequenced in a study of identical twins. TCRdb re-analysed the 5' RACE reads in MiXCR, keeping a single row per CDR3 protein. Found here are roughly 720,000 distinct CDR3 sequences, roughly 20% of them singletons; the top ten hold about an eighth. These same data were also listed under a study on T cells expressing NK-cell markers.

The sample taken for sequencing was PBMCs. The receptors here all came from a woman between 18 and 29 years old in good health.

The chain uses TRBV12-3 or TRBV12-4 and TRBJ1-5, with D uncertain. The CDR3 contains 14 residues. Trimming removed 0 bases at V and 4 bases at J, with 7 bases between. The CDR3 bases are TGTGCCAGCAGTTTAGCGGCCAGTAATCAGCCCCAGCATTTT. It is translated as CASSLAASNQPQHF.

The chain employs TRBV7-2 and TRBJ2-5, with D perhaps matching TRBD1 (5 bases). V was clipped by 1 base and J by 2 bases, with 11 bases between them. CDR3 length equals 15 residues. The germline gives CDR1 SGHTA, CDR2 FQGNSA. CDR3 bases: TGTGCCAGCAGCTTAGTGTGGGGCAGACAAGAGACCCAGTACTTC. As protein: CASSLVWGRQETQYF.

As DNA, the CDR3 is TGTGCCAGCAGCTCCCATGGGGAACAGCCCCAGCATTTT. Amino acids: CASSSHGEQPQHF. This chain connects TRBV7-2 to TRBJ1-5; no firm D call. The CDR3 loop spans 13 amino acids. V lost 4 bases and J lost 7, with 11 bases in between. Germline-derived CDR1 and CDR2 are SGHTA and FQGNSA.

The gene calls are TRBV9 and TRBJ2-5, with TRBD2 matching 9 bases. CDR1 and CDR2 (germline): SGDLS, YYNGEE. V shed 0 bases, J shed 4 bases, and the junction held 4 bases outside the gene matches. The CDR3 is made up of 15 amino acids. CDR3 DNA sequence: TGTGCCAGCAGCGTAGAGGCGGGAGGGAGAGAGACCCAGTACTTC. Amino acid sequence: CASSVEAGGRETQYF. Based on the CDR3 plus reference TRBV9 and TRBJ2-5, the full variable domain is DSGVTQTPKHLITATGQRVTLRCSPRSGDLSVYWYQQSLDQGLQFLIQYYNGEERAKGNILERFSAQQFPDLHSELNLSSLELGDSALYFCASSVEAGGRETQYFGPGTRLLVL.

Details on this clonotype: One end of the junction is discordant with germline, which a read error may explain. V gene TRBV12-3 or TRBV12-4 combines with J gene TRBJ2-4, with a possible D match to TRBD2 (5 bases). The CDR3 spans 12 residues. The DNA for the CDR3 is TGTGCCAGCAGTGCCTCGGGGAGTAGGTTGGACTTC. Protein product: CASSASGSRLDF.

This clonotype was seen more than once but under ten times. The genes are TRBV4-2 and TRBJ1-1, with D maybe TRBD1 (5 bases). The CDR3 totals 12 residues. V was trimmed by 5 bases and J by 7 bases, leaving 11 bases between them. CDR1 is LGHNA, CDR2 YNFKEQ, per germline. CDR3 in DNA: TGTGCCAGCAGCGACATGGGGGGTGAAGCTTTCTTT. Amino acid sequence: CASSDMGGEAFF.

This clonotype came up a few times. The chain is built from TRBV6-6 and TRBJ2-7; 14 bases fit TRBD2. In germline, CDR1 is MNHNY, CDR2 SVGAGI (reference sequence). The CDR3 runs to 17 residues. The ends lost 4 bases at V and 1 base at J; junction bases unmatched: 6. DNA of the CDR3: TGTGCCAGCAGTTCGACTAGCGGGGGGGGAGTATCCTACGAGCAGTACTTC. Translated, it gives CASSSTSGGGVSYEQYF.

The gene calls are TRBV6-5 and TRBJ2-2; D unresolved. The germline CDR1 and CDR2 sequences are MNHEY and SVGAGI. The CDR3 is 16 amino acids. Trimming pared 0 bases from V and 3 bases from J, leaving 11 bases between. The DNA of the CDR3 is TGTGCCAGCAGTTACTCAATGCGGAGATACACCGGGGAGCTGTTTTTT. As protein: CASSYSMRRYTGELFF.

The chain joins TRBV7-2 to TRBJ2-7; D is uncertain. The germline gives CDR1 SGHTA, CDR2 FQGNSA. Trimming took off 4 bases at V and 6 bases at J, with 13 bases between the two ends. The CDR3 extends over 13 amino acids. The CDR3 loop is CASSSTRTGEQYF. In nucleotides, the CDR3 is TGTGCCAGCAGCTCGACCCGAACGGGCGAGCAGTACTTC.

The CDR3 loop is CASSSTSGGRDEQFF. The CDR3 nucleotides read TGTGCCAGCAGCTCGACTAGCGGGGGGAGGGATGAGCAGTTCTTC. The rearrangement uses TRBV5-4 and TRBJ2-1, with 13 positions matching TRBD2. The CDR3 loop spans 15 amino acids. Trimming took 3 bases from V and 8 from J; bases not matched to a gene: 5. CDR1 is SGHNT, CDR2 YYREEE, per germline (reference sequence).

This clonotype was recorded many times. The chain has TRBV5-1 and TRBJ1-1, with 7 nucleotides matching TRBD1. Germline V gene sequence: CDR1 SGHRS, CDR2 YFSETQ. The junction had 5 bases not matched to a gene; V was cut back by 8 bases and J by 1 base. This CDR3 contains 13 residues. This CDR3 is CASGGQPNTEAFF. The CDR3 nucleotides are TGCGCCAGTGGGGGACAGCCGAACACTGAAGCTTTCTTT.

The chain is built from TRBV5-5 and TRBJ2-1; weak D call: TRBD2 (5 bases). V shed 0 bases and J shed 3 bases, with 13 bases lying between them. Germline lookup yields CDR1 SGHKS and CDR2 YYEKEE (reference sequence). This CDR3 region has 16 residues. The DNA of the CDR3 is TGTGCCAGCAGCTTGGGGACGGGGTCCCTCTACAATGAGCAGTTCTTC. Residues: CASSLGTGSLYNEQFF.

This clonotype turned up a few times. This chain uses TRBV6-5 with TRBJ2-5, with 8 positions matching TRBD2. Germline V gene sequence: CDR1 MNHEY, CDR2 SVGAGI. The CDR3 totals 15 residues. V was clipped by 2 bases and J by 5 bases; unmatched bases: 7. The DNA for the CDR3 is TGTGCCAGCAGTTACCTCGAGCTAGCGGGTGAGACCCAGTACTTC. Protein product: CASSYLELAGETQYF.

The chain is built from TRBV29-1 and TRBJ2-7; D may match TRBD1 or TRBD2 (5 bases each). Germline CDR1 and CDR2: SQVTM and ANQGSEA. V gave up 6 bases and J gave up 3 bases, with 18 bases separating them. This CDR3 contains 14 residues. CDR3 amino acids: CSVWGGGGSYEQYF. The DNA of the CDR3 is TGCAGCGTGTGGGGTGGGGGTGGCAGCTACGAGCAGTACTTC.

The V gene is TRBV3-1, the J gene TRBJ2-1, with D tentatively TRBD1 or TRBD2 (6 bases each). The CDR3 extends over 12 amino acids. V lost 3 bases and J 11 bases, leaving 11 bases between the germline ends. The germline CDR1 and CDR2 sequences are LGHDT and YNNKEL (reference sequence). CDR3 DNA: TGTGCCAGCAGCCAGACACGGGGGCAGCAGTTCTTC. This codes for CASSQTRGQQFF.